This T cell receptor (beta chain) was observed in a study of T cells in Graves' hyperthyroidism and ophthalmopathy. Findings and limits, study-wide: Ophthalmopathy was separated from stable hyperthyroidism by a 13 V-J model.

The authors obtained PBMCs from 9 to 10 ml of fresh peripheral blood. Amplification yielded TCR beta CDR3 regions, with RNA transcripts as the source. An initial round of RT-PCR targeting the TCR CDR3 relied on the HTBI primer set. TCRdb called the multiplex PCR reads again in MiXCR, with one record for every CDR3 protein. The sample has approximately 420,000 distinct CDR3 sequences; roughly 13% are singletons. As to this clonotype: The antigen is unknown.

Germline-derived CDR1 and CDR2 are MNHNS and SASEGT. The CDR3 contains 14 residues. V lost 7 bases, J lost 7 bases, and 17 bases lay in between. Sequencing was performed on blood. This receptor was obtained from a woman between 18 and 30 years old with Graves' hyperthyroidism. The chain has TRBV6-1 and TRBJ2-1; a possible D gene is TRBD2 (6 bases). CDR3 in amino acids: CASMGPEGGNEQFF. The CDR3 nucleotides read TGTGCCAGCATGGGGCCGGAGGGCGGAAATGAGCAGTTCTTC.